The clone carrying this T cell receptor beta chain was seen just once. Trimming took 4 bases from V and 13 from J, leaving 11 bases between them. Germline-derived CDR1 and CDR2 are LGHDT and YNNKEL (reference sequence). This CDR3 contains 12 residues. Participant age was roughly 18 to 95 years, and participants resided in 24 US areas. The study counted Cohort 3 donors as recovered given two negative PCRs, clearance, or symptom resolution. This specimen comes from a study of blood T cell repertoires in COVID-19. Original processing methods: Amplification of reference gene primers was used by the study to estimate nucleated cell counts. Data came from immunoSEQ multiplex PCR; TCRdb stores just in-frame clones and leaves some out. The V and J calls and clone size were taken over from that table, and D and trimming were inferred from the DNA. The sample contains 250,000 to 300,000 clones, 89% of which appear only once.

This receptor was identified in a woman aged 60-70 years who had recovered from COVID-19. Source material: PBMCs or T cells enriched from blood (not recorded which). J is TRBJ1-6 and V is TRBV3-1 (or the pseudogene TRBV3-2); D remains ambiguous. The CDR3 sequence: CASSPRGGPLHF. The CDR3 DNA reads as TGTGCCAGCAGCCCCCGCGGTGGTCCCCTCCACTTT.